This record covers a single TCR beta chain. The antigen is undetermined. At one end, the junction sequence differs from germline, possibly due to a read error. Sequencing used immunoSEQ multiplex PCR; TCRdb keeps in-frame clones, though not all of them. The sample lists around 130,000 clones; 92% were seen once. This entry comes from a study of T cell responses to AZD1222 COVID-19 vaccine. Germline values: CDR1 MDHEN, CDR2 SYDVKM. The CDR3 loop spans 17 amino acids. The study's findings and limits: Spike-specific TCR repertoires showed rising breadth and depth after two AZD1222 doses. Mapped onto spike, vaccine-associated CD4 TCRs spanned it and were dominant at 160-218 and 743-854.

The analysis combined second doses at about 4 or about 12 weeks. The rearrangement links TRBV28 to TRBJ2-2; 7 bases are a match to TRBD2. The specimen comprised peripheral blood, sampled 28 days after the second AZD1222 dose. The sequence came from an adult who received the AZD1222 COVID-19 vaccine. The CDR3 bases are TGTGCCAGCAGTTTATCGGGTAGCGGGCCGACCACCGAGGAGCTGTTTTTT. Amino acid sequence: CASSLSGSGPTTEELFF.